This T cell receptor (beta chain) was recorded in a study of T cells in Graves' hyperthyroidism and ophthalmopathy. The germline V gene has CDR1 MNHNS and CDR2 SASEGT. The CDR3 extends over 14 amino acids. V was shortened by 3 bases and J by 6 bases, with 12 bases between the two germline ends. Using RNA transcripts as the source, TCR beta CDR3 regions were amplified. HTBI primers were used for first-round RT-PCR of the TCR CDR3. TCRdb re-derived calls from the multiplex PCR reads in MiXCR, one entry per CDR3 protein. The table has around 620,000 distinct CDR3 sequences, 12% to 15% seen once. This clonotype was detected ten times or more.

Specimen: blood. The TCR comes from a woman aged 18-29 years with Graves' ophthalmopathy. The V call is TRBV6-1, the J call TRBJ2-1; weak D call: TRBD1 (5 bases). The CDR3 DNA is TGTGCCAGCAGTGAGAGGATAGGGGCCAATGAGCAGTTCTTC. As protein: CASSERIGANEQFF.